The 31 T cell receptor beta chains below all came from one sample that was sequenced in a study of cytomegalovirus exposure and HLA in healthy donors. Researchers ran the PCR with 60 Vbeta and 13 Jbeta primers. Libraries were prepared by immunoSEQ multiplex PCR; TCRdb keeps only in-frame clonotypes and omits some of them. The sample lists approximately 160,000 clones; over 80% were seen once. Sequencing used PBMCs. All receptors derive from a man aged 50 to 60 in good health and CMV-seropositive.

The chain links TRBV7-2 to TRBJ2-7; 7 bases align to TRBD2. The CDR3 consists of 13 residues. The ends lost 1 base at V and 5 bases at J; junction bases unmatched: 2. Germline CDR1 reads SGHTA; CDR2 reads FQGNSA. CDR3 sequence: CASSLVGGNEQYF. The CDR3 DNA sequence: TGTGCCAGCAGCTTAGTGGGGGGGAACGAGCAGTACTTC.

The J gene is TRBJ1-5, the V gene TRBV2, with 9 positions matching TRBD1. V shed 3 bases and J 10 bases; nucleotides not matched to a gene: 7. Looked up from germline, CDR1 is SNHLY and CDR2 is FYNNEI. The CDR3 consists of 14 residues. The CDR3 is CASSEGQGVKPQHF. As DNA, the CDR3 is TGTGCCAGCAGTGAGGGACAGGGAGTGAAACCCCAGCATTTT. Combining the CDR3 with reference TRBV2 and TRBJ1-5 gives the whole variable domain EPEVTQTPSHQVTQMGQEVILRCVPISNHLYFYWYRQILGQKVEFLVSFYNNEISEKSEIFDDQFSVERPDGSNFTLKIRSTKLEDSAMYFCASSEGQGVKPQHFGDGTRLSIL.

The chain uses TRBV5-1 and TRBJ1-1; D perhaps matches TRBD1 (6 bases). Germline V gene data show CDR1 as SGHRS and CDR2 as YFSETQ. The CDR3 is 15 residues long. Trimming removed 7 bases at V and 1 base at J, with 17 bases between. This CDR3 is CASATVSGANTEAFF. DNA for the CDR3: TGCGCCAGCGCTACGGTGTCAGGGGCGAACACTGAAGCTTTCTTT.

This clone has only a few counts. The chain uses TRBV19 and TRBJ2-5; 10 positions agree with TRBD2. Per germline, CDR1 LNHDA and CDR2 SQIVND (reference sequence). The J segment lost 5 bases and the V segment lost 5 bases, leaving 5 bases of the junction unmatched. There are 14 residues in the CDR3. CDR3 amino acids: CASSVTSGIETQYF. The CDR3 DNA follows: TGTGCCAGTAGTGTAACTAGCGGGATTGAGACCCAGTACTTC.

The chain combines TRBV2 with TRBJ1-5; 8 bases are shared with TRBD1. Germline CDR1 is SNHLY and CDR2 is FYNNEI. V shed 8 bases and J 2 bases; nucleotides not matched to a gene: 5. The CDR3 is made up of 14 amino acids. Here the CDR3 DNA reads TGTGCCAGCGACAGGGGAGGTGGCAATCAGCCCCAGCATTTT. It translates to CASDRGGGNQPQHF.

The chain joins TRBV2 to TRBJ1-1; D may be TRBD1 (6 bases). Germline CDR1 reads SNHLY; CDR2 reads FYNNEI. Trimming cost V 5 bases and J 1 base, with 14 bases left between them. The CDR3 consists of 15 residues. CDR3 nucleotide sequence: TGTGCCAGCAGTAGGTGGTCAGGGGCGAACACTGAAGCTTTCTTT. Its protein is CASSRWSGANTEAFF.

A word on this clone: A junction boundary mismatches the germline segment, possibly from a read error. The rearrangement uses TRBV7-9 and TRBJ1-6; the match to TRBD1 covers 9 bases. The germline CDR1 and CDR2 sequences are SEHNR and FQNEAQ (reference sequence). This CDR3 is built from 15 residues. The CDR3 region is CASRLGQGQNSPLHF. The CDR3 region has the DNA TGTGCCAGCAGATTAGGACAGGGGCAAAATTCACCCCTCCACTTT.

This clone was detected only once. For the CDR3, the DNA is TGTGCCAGCAGCACACTAGCGGGGGGGCTGATTGAGCAGTTCTTC. Protein product: CASSTLAGGLIEQFF. The chain recombines TRBV9 with TRBJ2-1; 13 nucleotides align to TRBD2. Losses at the gene ends were 4 bases for V and 9 bases for J; bases not matched to a gene: 7. This CDR3 comprises 15 residues. Looked up from germline, CDR1 is SGDLS and CDR2 is YYNGEE.

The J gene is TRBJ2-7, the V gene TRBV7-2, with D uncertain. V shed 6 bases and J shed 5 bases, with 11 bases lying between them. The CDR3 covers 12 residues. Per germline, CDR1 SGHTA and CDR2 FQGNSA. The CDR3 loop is CASRFSSHEQYF. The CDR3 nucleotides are TGTGCCAGCAGATTTAGTAGCCACGAGCAGTACTTC.

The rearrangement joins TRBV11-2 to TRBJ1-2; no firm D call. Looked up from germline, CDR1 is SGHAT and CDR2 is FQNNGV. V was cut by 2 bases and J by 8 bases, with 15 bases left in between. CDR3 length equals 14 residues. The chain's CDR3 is CASSLFSGGYGYTF. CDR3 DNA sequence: TGTGCCAGCAGCTTATTCTCGGGAGGGTACGGCTACACCTTC. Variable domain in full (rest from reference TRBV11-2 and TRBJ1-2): EAGVAQSPRYKIIEKRQSVAFWCNPISGHATLYWYQQILGQGPKLLIQFQNNGVVDDSQLPKDRFSAERLKGVDSTLKIQPAKLEDSAVYLCASSLFSGGYGYTFGSGTRLTVV.

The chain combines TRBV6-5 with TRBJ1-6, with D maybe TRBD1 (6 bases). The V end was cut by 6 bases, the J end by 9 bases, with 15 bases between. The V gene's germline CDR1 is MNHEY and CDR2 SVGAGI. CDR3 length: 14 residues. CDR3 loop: CASSAGQGISPLHF. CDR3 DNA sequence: TGTGCCAGCAGCGCAGGGCAGGGGATTTCACCCCTCCACTTT.

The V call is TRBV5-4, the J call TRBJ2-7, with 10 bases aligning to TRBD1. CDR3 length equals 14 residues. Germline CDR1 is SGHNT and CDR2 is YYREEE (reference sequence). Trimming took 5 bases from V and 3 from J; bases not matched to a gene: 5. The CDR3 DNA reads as TGTGCCAGCAGTAAAAGGGACAGGGGCTACGAGCAGTACTTC. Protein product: CASSKRDRGYEQYF.

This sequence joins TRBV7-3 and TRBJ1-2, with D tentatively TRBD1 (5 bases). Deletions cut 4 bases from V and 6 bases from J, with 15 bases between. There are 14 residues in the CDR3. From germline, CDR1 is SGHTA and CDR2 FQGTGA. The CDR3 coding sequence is TGTGCCAGCAGCTCCGGCGGGGGAGGAGATGGCTACACCTTC. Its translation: CASSSGGGGDGYTF.

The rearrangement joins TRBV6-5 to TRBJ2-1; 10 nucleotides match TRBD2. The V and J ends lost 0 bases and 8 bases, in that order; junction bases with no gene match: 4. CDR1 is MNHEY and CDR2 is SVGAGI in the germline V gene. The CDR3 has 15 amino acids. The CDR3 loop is CASSYSSGGAHEQFF. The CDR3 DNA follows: TGTGCCAGCAGTTACTCGAGCGGGGGGGCCCATGAGCAGTTCTTC.

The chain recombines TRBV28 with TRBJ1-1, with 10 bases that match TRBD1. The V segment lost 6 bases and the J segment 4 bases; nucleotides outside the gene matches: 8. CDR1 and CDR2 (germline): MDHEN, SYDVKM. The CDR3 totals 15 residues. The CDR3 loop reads CASSRDRGRGTEAFF. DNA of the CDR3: TGTGCCAGCAGCCGGGACAGGGGCCGAGGCACTGAAGCTTTCTTT.

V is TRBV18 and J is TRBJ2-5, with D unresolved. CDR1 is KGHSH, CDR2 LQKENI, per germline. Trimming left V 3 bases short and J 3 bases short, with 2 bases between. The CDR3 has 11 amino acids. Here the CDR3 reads CASSPKETQYF. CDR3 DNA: TGTGCCAGCTCACCCAAAGAGACCCAGTACTTC.

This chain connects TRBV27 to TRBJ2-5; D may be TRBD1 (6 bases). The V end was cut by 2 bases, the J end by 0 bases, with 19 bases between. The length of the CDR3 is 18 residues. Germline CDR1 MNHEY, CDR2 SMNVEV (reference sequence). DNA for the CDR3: TGTGCCAGCAGTTTAACTCAGACCGGGACAAGGTACCAAGAGACCCAGTACTTC. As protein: CASSLTQTGTRYQETQYF.

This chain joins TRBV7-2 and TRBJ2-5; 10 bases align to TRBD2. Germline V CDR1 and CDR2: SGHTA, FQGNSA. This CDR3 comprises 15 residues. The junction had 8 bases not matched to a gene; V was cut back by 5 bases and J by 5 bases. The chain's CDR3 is CASSQAGGPRETQYF. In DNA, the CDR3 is TGTGCCAGCAGCCAAGCGGGGGGGCCTCGGGAGACCCAGTACTTC. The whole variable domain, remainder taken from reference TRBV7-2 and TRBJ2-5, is GAGVSQSPSNKVTEKGKDVELRCDPISGHTALYWYRQSLGQGLEFLIYFQGNSAPDKSGLPSDRFSAERTGGSVSTLTIQRTQQEDSAVYLCASSQAGGPRETQYFGPGTRLLVL.

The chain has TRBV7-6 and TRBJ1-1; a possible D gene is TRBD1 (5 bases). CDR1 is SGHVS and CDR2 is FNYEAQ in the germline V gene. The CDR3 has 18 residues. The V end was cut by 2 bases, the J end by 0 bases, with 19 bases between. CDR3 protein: CASSLRSGRSQMNTEAFF. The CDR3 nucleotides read TGTGCCAGCAGCTTACGCTCAGGGCGCTCACAAATGAACACTGAAGCTTTCTTT.

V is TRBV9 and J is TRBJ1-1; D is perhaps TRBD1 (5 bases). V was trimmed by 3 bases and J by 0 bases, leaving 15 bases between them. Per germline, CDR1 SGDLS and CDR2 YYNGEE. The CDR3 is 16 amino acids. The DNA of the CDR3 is TGTGCCAGCAGCGCGGGAGGTGCAGGGATGAACACTGAAGCTTTCTTT. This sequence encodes CASSAGGAGMNTEAFF.

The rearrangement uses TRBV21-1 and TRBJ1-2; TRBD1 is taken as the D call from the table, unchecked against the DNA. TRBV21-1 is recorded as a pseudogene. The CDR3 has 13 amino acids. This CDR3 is CATFFDRRRGYTF. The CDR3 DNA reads TGTGCCACCTTTTTCGACAGGCGGCGGGGCTACACCTTC.

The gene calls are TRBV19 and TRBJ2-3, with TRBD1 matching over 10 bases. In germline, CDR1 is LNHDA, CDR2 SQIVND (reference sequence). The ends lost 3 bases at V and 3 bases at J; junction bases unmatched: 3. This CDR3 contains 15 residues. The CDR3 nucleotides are TGTGCCAGTAGTATTTTGGACAGGGGGACAGATACGCAGTATTTT. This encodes CASSILDRGTDTQYF.

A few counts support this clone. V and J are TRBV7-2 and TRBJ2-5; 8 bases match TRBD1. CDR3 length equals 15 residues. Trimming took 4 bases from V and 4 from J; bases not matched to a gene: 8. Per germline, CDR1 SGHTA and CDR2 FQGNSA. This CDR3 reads CASSSRPGGAETQYF. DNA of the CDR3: TGTGCCAGCAGCTCGCGACCAGGGGGCGCAGAGACCCAGTACTTC.

As DNA, the CDR3 is TGTGCCAGCAGCTGGCTAGCGGGGGGATCCGGGTCCACAGATACGCAGTATTTT. It codes for CASSWLAGGSGSTDTQYF. The rearrangement joins TRBV11-2 to TRBJ2-3; 11 nucleotides line up with TRBD2. The germline V gene has CDR1 SGHAT and CDR2 FQNNGV. This CDR3 is 18 amino acids long. Germline trimming cut 4 bases from V and 2 bases from J; bases unmatched to any gene: 11.

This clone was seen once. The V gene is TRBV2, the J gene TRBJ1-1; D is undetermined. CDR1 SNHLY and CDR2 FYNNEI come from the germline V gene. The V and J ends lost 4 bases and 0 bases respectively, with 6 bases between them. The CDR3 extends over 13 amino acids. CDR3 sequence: CASSGQMNTEAFF. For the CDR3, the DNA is TGTGCCAGCAGTGGGCAGATGAACACTGAAGCTTTCTTT.

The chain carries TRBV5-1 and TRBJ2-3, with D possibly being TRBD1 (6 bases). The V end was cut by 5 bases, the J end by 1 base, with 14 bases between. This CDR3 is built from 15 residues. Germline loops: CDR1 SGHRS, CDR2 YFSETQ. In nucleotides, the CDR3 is TGCGCCAGCAGGGCCACAGGGATTGGCACAGATACGCAGTATTTT. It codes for CASRATGIGTDTQYF.

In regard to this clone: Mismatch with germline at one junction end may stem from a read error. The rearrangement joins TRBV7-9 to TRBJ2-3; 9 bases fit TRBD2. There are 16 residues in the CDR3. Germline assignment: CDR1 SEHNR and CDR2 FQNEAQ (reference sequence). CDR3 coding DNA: TGTTCCAGCAGTAGTGGGCTAGCGGGGAATGCAGATACGCAGTATTTT. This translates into CSSSSGLAGNADTQYF.

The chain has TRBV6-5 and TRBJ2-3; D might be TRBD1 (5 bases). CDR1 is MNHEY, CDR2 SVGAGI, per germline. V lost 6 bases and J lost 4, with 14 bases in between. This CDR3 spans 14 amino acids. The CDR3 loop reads CASRAPTASDTQYF. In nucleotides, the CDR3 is TGTGCCAGCAGAGCGCCGACAGCGTCAGATACGCAGTATTTT.

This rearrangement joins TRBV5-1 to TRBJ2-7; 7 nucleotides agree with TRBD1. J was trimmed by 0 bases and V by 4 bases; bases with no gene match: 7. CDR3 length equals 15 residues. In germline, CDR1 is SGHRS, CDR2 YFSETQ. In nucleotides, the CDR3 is TGCGCCAGCAGCCAGGGACAGCAGTACTCCTACGAGCAGTACTTC. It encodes CASSQGQQYSYEQYF.

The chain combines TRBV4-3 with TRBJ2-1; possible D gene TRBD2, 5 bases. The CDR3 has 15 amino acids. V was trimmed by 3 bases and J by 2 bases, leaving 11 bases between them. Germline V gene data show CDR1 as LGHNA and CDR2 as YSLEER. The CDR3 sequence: CASSHVGGPYNEQFF. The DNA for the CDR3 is TGCGCCAGCAGCCACGTCGGAGGTCCCTACAATGAGCAGTTCTTC.

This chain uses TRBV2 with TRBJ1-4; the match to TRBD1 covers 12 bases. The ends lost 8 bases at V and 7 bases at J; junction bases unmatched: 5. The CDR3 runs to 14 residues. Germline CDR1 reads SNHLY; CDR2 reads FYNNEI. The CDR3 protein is CASWGQGAGEKLFF. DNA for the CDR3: TGTGCCAGCTGGGGACAGGGGGCGGGTGAAAAACTGTTTTTT.